Listed below are T cell receptor beta chains from one sample, sequenced in a study of cytomegalovirus exposure and HLA in healthy donors. Using immunoSEQ multiplex PCR, the repertoire was profiled, and TCRdb retains in-frame clones only, with some absent. This table holds 90,000 to 110,000 clones, 76% found once. Sequencing used PBMCs. The receptors derive from a woman between 45 and 65 years old in good health and CMV-seropositive. Each CDR3 is given with its conserved first and last residue. The order of the fields is D gene, clone size, J gene, V gene, CDR3 length, CDR3 protein, CDR3 DNA. D genes are given only for firm matches. The size of a clone is reported for some rows only, either as once, few or many, or as a class for expanded clones.

>TRBD2|NA|TRBJ2-2|TRBV5-1|15
CASSGGLGDTGELFF
TGCGCCAGCAGCGGGGGACTAGGGGACACCGGGGAGCTGTTTTTT
>NA|NA|TRBJ2-2|TRBV29-1|11
CSVSDGGELFF
TGCAGCGTCTCAGATGGCGGGGAGCTGTTTTTT
>TRBD2|NA|TRBJ2-7|TRBV13|17
CASSLRRLAEQLYEQYF
TGTGCCAGCAGCTTACGACGACTAGCGGAGCAACTCTACGAGCAGTACTTC
>TRBD2|NA|TRBJ2-7|TRBV9|14
CASSPGRTGYEQYF
TGTGCCAGCAGCCCCGGGAGGACGGGGTACGAGCAGTACTTC
>NA|NA|TRBJ2-3|TRBV7-9|15
CASSLAGSRTDTQYF
TGTGCCAGCAGCTTAGCAGGGAGTCGCACAGATACGCAGTATTTT
>TRBD2|once|TRBJ2-2|TRBV6-5|15
CASSPGLAGAGELFF
TGTGCCAGCAGCCCCGGACTAGCGGGGGCCGGGGAGCTGTTTTTT
>TRBD1|NA|TRBJ1-2|TRBV7-9|13
CASRAGGNYGYTF
TGTGCCAGCAGGGCAGGGGGCAACTATGGCTACACCTTC
>NA|NA|TRBJ1-2|TRBV9|14
CASSPRGDFYGYTF
TGTGCCAGCAGCCCCCGGGGGGACTTCTATGGCTACACCTTC
>TRBD1|NA|TRBJ2-5|TRBV10-3|14
CATGKGTGEETQYF
TGTGCCACTGGGAAAGGGACAGGGGAAGAGACCCAGTACTTC
>NA|NA|TRBJ2-1|TRBV18|13
CASSPSQGNEQFF
TGTGCCAGCTCACCAAGCCAGGGCAATGAGCAGTTCTTC
>TRBD2|NA|TRBJ2-1|TRBV27|14
CASRWTSGGVEQFF
TGTGCCAGCAGATGGACTAGCGGGGGGGTCGAGCAGTTCTTC
>TRBD1|NA|TRBJ2-1|TRBV23-1|12
CASPDRGNEQFF
TGCGCCAGCCCGGACAGGGGGAATGAGCAGTTCTTC
>TRBD1|NA|TRBJ1-5|TRBV7-2|16
CASSLVGTGLNQPQHF
TGTGCCAGCAGCTTAGTCGGGACAGGACTTAATCAGCCCCAGCATTTT
>TRBD1|few|TRBJ2-2|TRBV6-5|15
CASSYSRTGPGELFF
TGTGCCAGCAGTTACTCAAGGACAGGCCCCGGGGAGCTGTTTTTT
>NA|NA|TRBJ1-4|TRBV18|14
CASSPRAGDEKLFF
TGTGCCAGCTCACCACGTGCGGGGGATGAAAAACTGTTTTTT
>NA|NA|TRBJ2-3|TRBV5-1|16
CASSLAGGGWTDTQYF
TGCGCCAGCAGCTTGGCCGGAGGGGGCTGGACAGATACGCAGTATTTT
>TRBD1|few|TRBJ2-1|TRBV29-1|13
CSVAGTAYNEQFF
TGCAGCGTTGCCGGGACAGCCTACAATGAGCAGTTCTTC
>NA|NA|TRBJ2-1|TRBV6-1|16
CASSDRVQGSYNEQFF
TGTGCCAGCAGTGATAGAGTACAGGGTTCCTACAATGAGCAGTTCTTC
>NA|NA|TRBJ1-5|TRBV7-9|14
CASSLQVGNQPQHF
TGTGCCAGCAGCTTACAGGTTGGCAATCAGCCCCAGCATTTT
>TRBD2|NA|TRBJ2-7|TRBV5-4|17
CASSKPGTSGLAYEQYF
TGTGCCAGCAGCAAGCCCGGGACTAGCGGATTGGCCTACGAGCAGTACTTC
>NA|NA|TRBJ2-7|TRBV19|15
CASSIGTPAGYEQYF
TGTGCCAGTAGTATAGGGACGCCGGCGGGGTACGAGCAGTACTTC
>TRBD2|NA|TRBJ2-3|TRBV7-6|16
CASSSVAGGRTDTQYF
TGTGCCAGCAGCTCGGTAGCGGGGGGTCGCACAGATACGCAGTATTTT
>NA|NA|TRBJ2-3|TRBV9|14
CASSVAQDTDTQYF
TGTGCCAGCAGCGTAGCCCAGGACACAGATACGCAGTATTTT
>TRBD1|NA|TRBJ2-2|TRBV6-4|13
CASSSTGNGELFF
TGTGCCAGCAGTTCGACAGGGAACGGGGAGCTGTTTTTT
>NA|NA|TRBJ1-6|TRBV7-8|16
CASSPRQAPYNSPLHF
TGTGCCAGCAGTCCCAGACAGGCCCCCTATAATTCACCCCTCCACTTT